This entry lists 24 T cell receptor beta chains sequenced from one sample in a study of glioma-infiltrating T cells after dendritic cell vaccination. TCRdb keeps only in-frame clones here, not all; method: immunoSEQ multiplex PCR. The sample contains 90,000 or so clones, roughly four fifths of which appear only once. Time point in this sample: after dendritic cell vaccination, including at tumor progression/relapse. This material consisted of blood, taken after dendritic cell vaccination. The receptors here all came from a human donor with glioblastoma.

The genes are TRBV4-2 and TRBJ2-7; TRBD1 aligns across 7 bases. V gave up 0 bases and J gave up 3 bases; unmatched junction bases: 5. This CDR3 contains 15 residues. Germline V gene data show CDR1 as LGHNA and CDR2 as YNFKEQ. The CDR3 bases are TGTGCCAGCAGCCAAGAACCCTACAGGGGCTACGAGCAGTACTTC. It yields the protein CASSQEPYRGYEQYF.

The genes are TRBV20-1 and TRBJ1-3; no reliable D call. Per the germline V gene, CDR1 is DFQATT and CDR2 is SNEGSKA (reference sequence). The CDR3 contains 11 residues. V lost 4 bases and J 3 bases, leaving 4 bases between the germline ends. The CDR3 protein is CSANGGNTIYF. The CDR3 DNA reads as TGCAGTGCTAACGGTGGAAACACCATATATTTT.

This clone was detected once. The chain uses TRBV5-6 and TRBJ2-7; possibly TRBD1 for D (6 bases). Germline CDR1 is SGHDT and CDR2 is YYEEEE. The CDR3 totals 16 residues. Trimming removed 3 bases at V and 1 base at J, with 17 bases between. As DNA, the CDR3 is TGTGCCAGCAGCTGGCAGACCCGGGACACTTCCTACGAGCAGTACGTC. This translates into CASSWQTRDTSYEQYV.

This sequence joins TRBV19 and TRBJ1-6, with TRBD1 as a possible D gene (6 bases). Trimming cost V 8 bases and J 10 bases, with 15 bases left between them. This CDR3 spans 13 amino acids. Germline CDR1 is LNHDA and CDR2 is SQIVND (reference sequence). The DNA of the CDR3 is TGTGCCAGTCGGACAGCCAACGGGTCACCCCTCCACTTT. It yields the protein CASRTANGSPLHF.

The V and J genes are TRBV18 and TRBJ2-5; 10 positions match TRBD2. The V gene's germline CDR1 is KGHSH and CDR2 LQKENI. This CDR3 comprises 15 residues. J lost 2 bases, V lost 4 bases, and 4 bases had no gene match. CDR3 in DNA: TGTGCCAGCTCACGGATAGCGGGAGGACAAGAGACCCAGTACTTC. Its translation: CASSRIAGGQETQYF.

This clone came up once. The V call is TRBV9, the J call TRBJ1-1; 9 bases line up with TRBD1. Per the germline V gene, CDR1 is SGDLS and CDR2 is YYNGEE. The trim removed 4 bases at V and 8 bases at J, leaving 6 bases unmatched. CDR3 length: 13 residues. The CDR3 sequence: CASSLIDRGEAFF. Written as DNA, the CDR3 is TGTGCCAGCAGCCTAATAGACAGGGGGGAAGCTTTCTTT. The whole variable domain, filled in from reference TRBV9 and TRBJ1-1, reads DSGVTQTPKHLITATGQRVTLRCSPRSGDLSVYWYQQSLDQGLQFLIQYYNGEERAKGNILERFSAQQFPDLHSELNLSSLELGDSALYFCASSLIDRGEAFFGQGTRLTVV.

The rearrangement joins TRBV6-5 to TRBJ1-2; D perhaps matches TRBD1 (6 bases). Germline V gene sequence: CDR1 MNHEY, CDR2 SVGAGI. V lost 2 bases and J 6 bases, leaving 16 bases between the germline ends. This CDR3 contains 15 residues. This CDR3 reads CASSYTGGGGNGYTF. The CDR3 coding sequence is TGTGCCAGCAGTTACACGGGAGGGGGGGGGAATGGCTACACCTTC.

In this sample, this clone turned up a few times. CDR3 nucleotide sequence: TGTGCCATCAGTGAAGGGGTAACAGGAGAAGCTTTCTTT. Protein product: CAISEGVTGEAFF. The chain couples TRBV10-3 to TRBJ1-1; D is possibly TRBD1 (5 bases). From germline, CDR1 is ENHRY and CDR2 SYGVKD. The CDR3 runs 13 residues. V was trimmed by 3 bases and J by 8 bases, leaving 13 bases between them.

This rearrangement joins TRBV6-1 to TRBJ2-3; D is unclear. This CDR3 is 16 amino acids long. Germline values: CDR1 MNHNS, CDR2 SASEGT. V lost 3 bases to trimming and J lost 2 bases, with 15 bases between them. The CDR3 DNA reads as TGTGCCAGCAGTGACCTTTCAGCGATCAACACAGATACGCAGTATTTT. This sequence encodes CASSDLSAINTDTQYF.

This rearrangement joins TRBV18 to TRBJ2-5; TRBD1 agrees at 8 bases. The CDR3 length is 14 residues. V shed 3 bases and J 5 bases; nucleotides not matched to a gene: 5. Germline values: CDR1 KGHSH, CDR2 LQKENI. The CDR3 protein is CASSPAGGIETQYF. Here the CDR3 DNA reads TGTGCCAGCTCACCCGCAGGGGGCATTGAGACCCAGTACTTC.

The chain links TRBV5-1 to TRBJ2-5; 11 bases match TRBD2. Germline CDR1 and CDR2: SGHRS and YFSETQ. J was trimmed by 1 base and V by 4 bases; bases with no gene match: 6. CDR3 length: 16 amino acids. The CDR3 DNA follows: TGCGCCAGCAGCGGGACTAGCGGAGTCTTCCAAGAGACCCAGTACTTC. It is translated as CASSGTSGVFQETQYF. The full variable domain, in which reference TRBV5-1 and TRBJ2-5 provide the parts outside the CDR3, is KAGVTQTPRYLIKTRGQQVTLSCSPISGHRSVSWYQQTPGQGLQFLFEYFSETQRNKGNFPGRFSGRQFSNSRSEMNVSTLELGDSALYLCASSGTSGVFQETQYFGPGTRLLVL.

The V and J genes are TRBV11-2 and TRBJ2-2; D is uncertain. The CDR3 consists of 13 residues. V was cut by 0 bases and J by 7 bases, with 6 bases left in between. Germline V gene sequence: CDR1 SGHAT, CDR2 FQNNGV. Here the CDR3 DNA reads TGTGCCAGCAGCTTAGATGAGGACGGGGAGCTGTTTTTT. Protein sequence: CASSLDEDGELFF.

The chain uses TRBV10-1 and TRBJ1-1; 7 nucleotides line up with TRBD1. The V gene's germline CDR1 is WNHNN and CDR2 SYGVQD (reference sequence). V shed 3 bases, J shed 11 bases, and the junction held 12 bases outside the gene matches. This CDR3 region has 14 residues. Here the CDR3 reads CASSDRDSPSGAFF. CDR3 coding DNA: TGCGCCAGCAGTGACCGGGACAGCCCCTCTGGGGCTTTCTTT.

This rearrangement joins TRBV4-2 to TRBJ2-2; 7 bases fit TRBD2. Unmatched junction bases numbered 11, after V lost 4 bases and J lost 0 bases. The CDR3 is made up of 18 amino acids. Germline V CDR1 and CDR2: LGHNA, YNFKEQ. CDR3 DNA sequence: TGTGCCAGCAGCCCGAACCCTAGCGGACTAACGAACACCGGGGAGCTGTTTTTT. It is translated as CASSPNPSGLTNTGELFF.

The chain uses TRBV4-1 and TRBJ2-1; 9 bases map to TRBD2. The CDR3 covers 16 residues. Germline V CDR1 and CDR2: MGHRA, YSYEKL. V lost 4 bases and J lost 3; bases outside the gene matches: 7. The CDR3 DNA follows: TGCGCCAGCAGCCCCCAGGCGGGAGGGCGCTACAATGAGCAGTTCTTC. Amino acid sequence: CASSPQAGGRYNEQFF.

The chain couples TRBV18 to TRBJ2-7; D gene uncertain. CDR3 length: 13 residues. The V gene's germline CDR1 is KGHSH and CDR2 LQKENI. V gave up 2 bases and J gave up 3 bases, with 8 bases separating them. Here the CDR3 DNA reads TGTGCCAGCTCACCAGCCCACAGCTACGAGCAGTACGTC. Encoded protein: CASSPAHSYEQYV.

V usage is TRBV19 and J usage is TRBJ1-1; 8 bases agree with TRBD1. CDR1 and CDR2 (germline): LNHDA, SQIVND (reference sequence). The CDR3 loop spans 15 amino acids. V lost 5 bases and J lost 3; bases outside the gene matches: 8. CDR3 nucleotides: TGTGCCAGTAGTCTTAGGACAGGGTCTGACACTGAAGCTTTCTTT. It encodes CASSLRTGSDTEAFF.

This clone was picked up a small number of times. This sample includes further DNA sequences coding for the same CDR3. V gene TRBV5-1 combines with J gene TRBJ1-2; 7 bases fit TRBD1. The germline V gene has CDR1 SGHRS and CDR2 YFSETQ. Trimming at V came to 4 bases and at J to 0 bases, leaving 6 bases not matched to a gene. The CDR3 extends over 15 amino acids. CDR3 bases: TGCGCCAGCAGCCCAGGGACAGCGTCTAACTATGGCTACACCTTC. Translation: CASSPGTASNYGYTF. The full variable domain, its missing parts supplied by reference TRBV5-1 and TRBJ1-2, is KAGVTQTPRYLIKTRGQQVTLSCSPISGHRSVSWYQQTPGQGLQFLFEYFSETQRNKGNFPGRFSGRQFSNSRSEMNVSTLELGDSALYLCASSPGTASNYGYTFGSGTRLTVV.

The chain is built from TRBV5-4 and TRBJ2-5, with 7 bases fitting TRBD2. This CDR3 is built from 17 residues. Germline CDR1 is SGHNT and CDR2 is YYREEE (reference sequence). J lost 5 bases, V lost 4 bases, and 17 bases had no gene match. CDR3 nucleotide sequence: TGTGCCAGCAGCCCGAACTCGGGGGGACGAAGTAGGGAGACCCAGTACTTC. It translates to CASSPNSGGRSRETQYF. The full variable domain, completed using reference TRBV5-4 and TRBJ2-5, is ETGVTQSPTHLIKTRGQQVTLRCSSQSGHNTVSWYQQALGQGPQFIFQYYREEENGRGNFPPRFSGLQFPNYSSELNVNALELDDSALYLCASSPNSGGRSRETQYFGPGTRLLVL.

In this sample, this clone turned up a few times. The chain employs TRBV19 and TRBJ1-1; TRBD1 is a possible D gene (6 bases). CDR1 is LNHDA, CDR2 SQIVND, per germline (reference sequence). V was clipped by 3 bases and J by 2 bases, with 10 bases between them. The CDR3 length is 14 residues. The CDR3 protein is CASSMGAHNTEAFF. The CDR3 coding sequence is TGTGCCAGTAGTATGGGGGCGCATAACACTGAAGCTTTCTTT. The complete variable domain, with remaining parts taken from reference TRBV19 and TRBJ1-1, reads DGGITQSPKYLFRKEGQNVTLSCEQNLNHDAMYWYRQDPGQGLRLIYYSQIVNDFQKGDIAEGYSVSREKKESFPLTVTSAQKNPTAFYLCASSMGAHNTEAFFGQGTRLTVV.

CDR3 bases: TGTGCCAGCACGTACAGCCAAGAGACCCAGTACTTC. Its protein is CASTYSQETQYF. The genes are TRBV2 and TRBJ2-5; D gene uncertain. The CDR3 sequence is 12 residues long. Germline values: CDR1 SNHLY, CDR2 FYNNEI. V gave up 7 bases and J gave up 1 base, with 7 bases separating them. Filled out from reference TRBV2 and TRBJ2-5, the complete variable domain reads EPEVTQTPSHQVTQMGQEVILRCVPISNHLYFYWYRQILGQKVEFLVSFYNNEISEKSEIFDDQFSVERPDGSNFTLKIRSTKLEDSAMYFCASTYSQETQYFGPGTRLLVL.

V and J are TRBV9 and TRBJ2-1; tentatively, D is TRBD2 (5 bases). CDR3 length: 17 amino acids. Germline values: CDR1 SGDLS, CDR2 YYNGEE. Trimming took 2 bases from V and 3 from J, leaving 18 bases between them. The CDR3 region has the DNA TGTGCCAGCAGCGTGGGGTTGAAAGGAGCGGACTACAATGAGCAGTTCTTC. This encodes CASSVGLKGADYNEQFF. Filled out from reference TRBV9 and TRBJ2-1, the complete variable domain reads DSGVTQTPKHLITATGQRVTLRCSPRSGDLSVYWYQQSLDQGLQFLIQYYNGEERAKGNILERFSAQQFPDLHSELNLSSLELGDSALYFCASSVGLKGADYNEQFFGPGTRLTVL.

This chain uses TRBV29-1 with TRBJ2-5, with D possibly matching TRBD2 (6 bases). The CDR3 contains 12 residues. The V gene's germline CDR1 is SQVTM and CDR2 ANQGSEA. V was trimmed by 6 bases and J by 7 bases, leaving 15 bases between them. CDR3 DNA sequence: TGCAGCGTATGGGAACCCGGGGGGACCCAGTACTTC. The encoded protein is CSVWEPGGTQYF. The variable domain in full, with the rest retrieved from reference TRBV29-1 and TRBJ2-5, is SAVISQKPSRDICQRGTSLTIQCQVDSQVTMMFWYRQQPGQSLTLIATANQGSEATYESGFVIDKFPISRPNLTFSTLTVSNMSPEDSSIYLCSVWEPGGTQYFGPGTRLLVL.

Here the CDR3 DNA reads TGTGCCAGCTCCTCCTCCGGCAAGACTTTCTATGGCTACACCTTC. It specifies CASSSSGKTFYGYTF. J is TRBJ1-2 and V is TRBV19; D not resolved. V was shortened by 9 bases and J by 4 bases, with 21 bases between the two germline ends. CDR1 and CDR2 from the germline V gene are LNHDA and SQIVND (reference sequence). The CDR3 spans 15 residues. Variable domain in full (rest from reference TRBV19 and TRBJ1-2): DGGITQSPKYLFRKEGQNVTLSCEQNLNHDAMYWYRQDPGQGLRLIYYSQIVNDFQKGDIAEGYSVSREKKESFPLTVTSAQKNPTAFYLCASSSSGKTFYGYTFGSGTRLTVV.